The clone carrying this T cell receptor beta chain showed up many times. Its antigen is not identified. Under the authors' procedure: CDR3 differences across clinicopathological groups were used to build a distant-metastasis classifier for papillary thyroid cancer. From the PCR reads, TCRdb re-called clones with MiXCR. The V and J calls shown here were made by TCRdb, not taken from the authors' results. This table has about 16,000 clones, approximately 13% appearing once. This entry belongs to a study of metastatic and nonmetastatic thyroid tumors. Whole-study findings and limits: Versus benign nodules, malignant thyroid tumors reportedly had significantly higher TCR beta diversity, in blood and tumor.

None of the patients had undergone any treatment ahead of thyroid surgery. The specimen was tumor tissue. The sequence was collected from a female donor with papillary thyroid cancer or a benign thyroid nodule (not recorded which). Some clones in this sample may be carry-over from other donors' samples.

CDR3 in amino acids: CSVSNRVGEAGELFF. CDR3 nucleotide sequence: TGCAGCGTTTCTAACAGGGTTGGGGAAGCCGGGGAGCTGTTTTTT. V is TRBV29-1 and J is TRBJ2-2, with D possibly TRBD1 on 6 matching bases. Trimming removed 5 bases from V and 6 bases from J, with 19 bases in between. The CDR3 loop spans 15 amino acids. The germline V gene encodes CDR1 SQVTM and CDR2 ANQGSEA.